This TCR beta chain was recorded in a study of CD8 T cells in ankylosing spondylitis. Using quantitative 5'-RACE with molecular barcodes, the authors made TCR beta libraries. TCRdb re-called the 5' RACE reads through MiXCR, storing one row per CDR3 protein. This sample has hundreds of thousands of distinct CDR3 sequences, with 9.5% to 15% found just once. Note on this clonotype: Antigen: not known.

Study observations and caveats: Enrichment of disease-linked clones was reportedly significant in matched ankylosing spondylitis synovial fluid. What appeared characteristic of ankylosing spondylitis blood was a TCR beta motif of eight highly homologous variants. In peripheral blood, disease-linked CD8+ clones occurred at relatively low frequencies.

Trimming shortened V by 5 bases and J by 1 base, and 11 bases separated the two germline ends. This CDR3 has 14 amino acids. CDR1 MDHEN and CDR2 SYDVKM come from the germline V gene. This sequence was found in a male donor with ankylosing spondylitis. This chain links TRBV28 with TRBJ2-5, with D tentatively TRBD2 (6 bases). The sequenced sample consisted of blood, either unsorted or a sorted T cell fraction (not recorded which). The CDR3: CASSKGLIQETQYF. The DNA of the CDR3 is TGTGCCAGCAGTAAGGGACTCATCCAAGAGACCCAGTACTTC.